The source of this T cell receptor beta chain is a study of shared clonotypes between healthy human individuals. The study's findings and limits: Several donors held around 5% of naive CD4 clonotypes in common.

On this clone itself: Its antigen remains unknown.

In the original analysis: In the immunoSEQ data, sequences were junction-only and lacked quality scores, so filtering differed. Generated by immunoSEQ multiplex PCR, the TCRdb table keeps only in-frame clones and is missing some. V, J and clone size were drawn from that table, and D and trimming were deduced from the DNA. The sample includes a few million clones, roughly nine tenths of them seen just once. With V trimmed by 5 bases and J by 4 bases, 10 bases remained unmatched. In germline, CDR1 is LNHDA, CDR2 SQIVND (reference sequence). The CDR3 spans 16 residues. The chain uses TRBV19 and TRBJ2-1, with 8 nucleotides matching TRBD1. The origin of this receptor is a man in his late teens or twenties in good health. Specimen: naive CD4+ T cells sorted from blood. Subset of the sample: CD45RA+ positively selected. For the CDR3, the DNA is TGTGCCAGTAGTTGGGGGCAGGGGGCTCCTTACAATGAGCAGTTCTTC. This gives the protein CASSWGQGAPYNEQFF.